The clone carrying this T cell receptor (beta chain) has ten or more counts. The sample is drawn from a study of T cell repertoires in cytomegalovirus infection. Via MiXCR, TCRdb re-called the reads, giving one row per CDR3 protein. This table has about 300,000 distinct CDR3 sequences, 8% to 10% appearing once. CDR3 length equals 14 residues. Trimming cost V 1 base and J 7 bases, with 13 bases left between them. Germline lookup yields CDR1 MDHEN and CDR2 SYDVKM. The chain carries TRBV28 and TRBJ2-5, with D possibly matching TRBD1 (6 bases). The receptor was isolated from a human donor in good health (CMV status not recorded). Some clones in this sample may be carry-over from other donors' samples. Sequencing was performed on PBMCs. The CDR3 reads CASSLSQGRGTQYF. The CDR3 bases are TGTGCCAGCAGTTTATCTCAGGGGAGAGGGACCCAGTACTTC. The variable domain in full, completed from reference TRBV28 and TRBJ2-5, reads DVKVTQSSRYLVKRTGEKVFLECVQDMDHENMFWYRQDPGLGLRLIYFSYDVKMKEKGDIPEGYSVSREKKERFSLILESASTNQTSMYLCASSLSQGRGTQYFGPGTRLLVL.